One and the same sample provided the 2 T cell receptor beta chains below, sequenced in a study of blood T cell repertoires in COVID-19. Method: immunoSEQ multiplex PCR; TCRdb's copy keeps in-frame clones and lacks some. The profile covers some 220,000 clones, with over 80% appearing a single time and around 5.2% taken by the ten largest. Specimen: peripheral blood. These receptors were collected from a human donor in a cohort sampled during active COVID-19.

V usage is TRBV18 and J usage is TRBJ2-3; TRBD2 agrees at 8 bases. Germline V lookup: CDR1 KGHSH, CDR2 LQKENI. The J segment lost 4 bases and the V segment lost 7 bases, leaving 7 bases of the junction unmatched. This CDR3 has 14 residues. In DNA, the CDR3 is TGTGCCAGCTTTCCGGCGGGGGGCTCAGATACGCAGTATTTT. It yields the protein CASFPAGGSDTQYF.

The chain is built from TRBV7-9 and TRBJ2-7; TRBD1 aligns across 8 bases. From germline, CDR1 is SEHNR and CDR2 FQNEAQ (reference sequence). The ends lost 6 bases at V and 6 bases at J; junction bases unmatched: 13. This CDR3 has 15 residues. Here the CDR3 DNA reads TGTGCCAGCAGTTTCTCCACCGGGACAGGTAGCGAGCAGTACTTC. This sequence encodes CASSFSTGTGSEQYF.